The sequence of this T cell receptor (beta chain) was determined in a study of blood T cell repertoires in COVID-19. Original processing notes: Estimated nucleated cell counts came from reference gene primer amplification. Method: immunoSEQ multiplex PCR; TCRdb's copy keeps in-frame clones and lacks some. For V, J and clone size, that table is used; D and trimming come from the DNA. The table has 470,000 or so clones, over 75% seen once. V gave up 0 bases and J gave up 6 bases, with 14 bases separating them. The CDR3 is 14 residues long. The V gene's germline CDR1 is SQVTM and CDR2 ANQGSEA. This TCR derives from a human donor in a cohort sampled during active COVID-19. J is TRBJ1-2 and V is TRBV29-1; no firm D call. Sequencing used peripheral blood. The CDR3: CSVEDLRSRNGYTF. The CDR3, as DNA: TGCAGCGTTGAAGATCTTCGATCTAGGAATGGCTACACCTTC.